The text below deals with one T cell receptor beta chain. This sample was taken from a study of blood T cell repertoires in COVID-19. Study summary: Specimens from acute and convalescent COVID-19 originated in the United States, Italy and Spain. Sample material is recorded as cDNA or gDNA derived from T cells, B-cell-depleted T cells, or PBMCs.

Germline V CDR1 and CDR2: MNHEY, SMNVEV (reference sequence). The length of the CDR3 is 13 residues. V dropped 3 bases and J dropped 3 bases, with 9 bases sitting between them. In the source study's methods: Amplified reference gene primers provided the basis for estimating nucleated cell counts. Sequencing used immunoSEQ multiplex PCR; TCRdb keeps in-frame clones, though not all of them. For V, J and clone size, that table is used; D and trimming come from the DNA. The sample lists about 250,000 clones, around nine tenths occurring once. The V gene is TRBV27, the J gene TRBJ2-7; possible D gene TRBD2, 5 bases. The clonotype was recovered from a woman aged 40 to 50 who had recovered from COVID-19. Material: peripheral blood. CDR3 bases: TGTGCCAGCAGTTTCCGGGAAGGCTACGAGCAGTACTTC. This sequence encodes CASSFREGYEQYF.